This record looks at one T cell receptor (beta chain) sequence and its context. Original data processing: Researchers report that nucleated cell counts were estimated from reference gene primer amplification. Using immunoSEQ multiplex PCR, the repertoire was profiled, and TCRdb retains in-frame clones only, with some absent. Clonal size and the V and J genes are those of that table, whereas D and trimming came from the DNA. The sample comprises about 120,000 clones, around 88% of which are singletons, and about 0.9% rests with the top ten. The data are from a study of blood T cell repertoires in COVID-19. Background on the study: Samples of COVID-19 (acute and convalescent) were obtained from the United States, Italy and Spain. In each case, the material was cDNA or gDNA derived from T cells, B-cell-depleted T cells, or PBMCs.

With 4 bases clipped from V and 3 bases from J, the junction kept 6 bases outside the gene matches. The V gene's germline CDR1 is MNHEY and CDR2 SVGEGT. The CDR3 covers 16 residues. The clonotype was recovered from a woman between 45 and 65 years old with active or convalescent COVID-19. The V gene is TRBV6-2 or TRBV6-3, the J gene TRBJ2-1; 10 nucleotides match TRBD2. The sequencing input was peripheral blood. The CDR3 protein is CASSSHGLADYNEQFF. CDR3 DNA: TGTGCCAGCAGTTCCCACGGACTAGCGGACTACAATGAGCAGTTCTTC.